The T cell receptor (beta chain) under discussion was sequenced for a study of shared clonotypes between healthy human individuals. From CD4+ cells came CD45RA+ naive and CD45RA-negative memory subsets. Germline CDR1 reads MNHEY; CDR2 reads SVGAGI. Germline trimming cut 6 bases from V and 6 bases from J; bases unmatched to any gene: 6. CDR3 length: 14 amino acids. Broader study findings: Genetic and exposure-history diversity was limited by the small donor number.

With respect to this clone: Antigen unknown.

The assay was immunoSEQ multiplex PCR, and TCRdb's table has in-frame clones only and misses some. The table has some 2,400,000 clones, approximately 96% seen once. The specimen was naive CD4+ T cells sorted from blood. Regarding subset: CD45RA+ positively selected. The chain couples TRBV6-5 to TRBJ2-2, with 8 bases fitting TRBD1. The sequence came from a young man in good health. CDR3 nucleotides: TGTGCCAGCAGGATCCAGGGGGCGGCCGGGGAGCTGTTTTTT. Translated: CASRIQGAAGELFF.